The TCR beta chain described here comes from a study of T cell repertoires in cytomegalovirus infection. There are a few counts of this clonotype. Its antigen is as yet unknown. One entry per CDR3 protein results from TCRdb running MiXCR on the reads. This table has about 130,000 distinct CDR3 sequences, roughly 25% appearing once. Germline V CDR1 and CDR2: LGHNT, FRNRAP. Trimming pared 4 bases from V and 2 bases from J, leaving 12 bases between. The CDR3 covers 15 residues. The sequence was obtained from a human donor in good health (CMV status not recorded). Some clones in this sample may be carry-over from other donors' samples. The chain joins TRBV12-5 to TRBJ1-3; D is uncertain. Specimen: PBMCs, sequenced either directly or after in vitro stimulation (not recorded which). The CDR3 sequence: CASGSSVKAGNTIYF. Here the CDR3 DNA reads TGTGCTAGTGGTTCATCGGTAAAAGCTGGAAACACCATATATTTT.